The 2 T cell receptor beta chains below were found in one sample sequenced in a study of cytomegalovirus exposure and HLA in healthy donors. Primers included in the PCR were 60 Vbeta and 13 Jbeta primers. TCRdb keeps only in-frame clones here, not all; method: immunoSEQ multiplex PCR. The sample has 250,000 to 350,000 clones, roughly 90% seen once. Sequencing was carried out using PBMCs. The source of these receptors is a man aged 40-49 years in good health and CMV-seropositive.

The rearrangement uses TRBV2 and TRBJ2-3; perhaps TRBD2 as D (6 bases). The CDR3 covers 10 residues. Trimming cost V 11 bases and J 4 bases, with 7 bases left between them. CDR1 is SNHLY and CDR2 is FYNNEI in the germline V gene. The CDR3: CAWGADTQYF. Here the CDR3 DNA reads TGTGCCTGGGGGGCAGATACGCAGTATTTT.

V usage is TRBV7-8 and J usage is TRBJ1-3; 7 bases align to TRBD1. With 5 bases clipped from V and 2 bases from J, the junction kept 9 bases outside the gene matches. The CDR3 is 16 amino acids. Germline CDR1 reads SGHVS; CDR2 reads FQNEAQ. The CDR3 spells CASSEWTGKTGNTIYF. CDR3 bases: TGTGCCAGCAGCGAATGGACAGGAAAGACTGGAAACACCATATATTTT.